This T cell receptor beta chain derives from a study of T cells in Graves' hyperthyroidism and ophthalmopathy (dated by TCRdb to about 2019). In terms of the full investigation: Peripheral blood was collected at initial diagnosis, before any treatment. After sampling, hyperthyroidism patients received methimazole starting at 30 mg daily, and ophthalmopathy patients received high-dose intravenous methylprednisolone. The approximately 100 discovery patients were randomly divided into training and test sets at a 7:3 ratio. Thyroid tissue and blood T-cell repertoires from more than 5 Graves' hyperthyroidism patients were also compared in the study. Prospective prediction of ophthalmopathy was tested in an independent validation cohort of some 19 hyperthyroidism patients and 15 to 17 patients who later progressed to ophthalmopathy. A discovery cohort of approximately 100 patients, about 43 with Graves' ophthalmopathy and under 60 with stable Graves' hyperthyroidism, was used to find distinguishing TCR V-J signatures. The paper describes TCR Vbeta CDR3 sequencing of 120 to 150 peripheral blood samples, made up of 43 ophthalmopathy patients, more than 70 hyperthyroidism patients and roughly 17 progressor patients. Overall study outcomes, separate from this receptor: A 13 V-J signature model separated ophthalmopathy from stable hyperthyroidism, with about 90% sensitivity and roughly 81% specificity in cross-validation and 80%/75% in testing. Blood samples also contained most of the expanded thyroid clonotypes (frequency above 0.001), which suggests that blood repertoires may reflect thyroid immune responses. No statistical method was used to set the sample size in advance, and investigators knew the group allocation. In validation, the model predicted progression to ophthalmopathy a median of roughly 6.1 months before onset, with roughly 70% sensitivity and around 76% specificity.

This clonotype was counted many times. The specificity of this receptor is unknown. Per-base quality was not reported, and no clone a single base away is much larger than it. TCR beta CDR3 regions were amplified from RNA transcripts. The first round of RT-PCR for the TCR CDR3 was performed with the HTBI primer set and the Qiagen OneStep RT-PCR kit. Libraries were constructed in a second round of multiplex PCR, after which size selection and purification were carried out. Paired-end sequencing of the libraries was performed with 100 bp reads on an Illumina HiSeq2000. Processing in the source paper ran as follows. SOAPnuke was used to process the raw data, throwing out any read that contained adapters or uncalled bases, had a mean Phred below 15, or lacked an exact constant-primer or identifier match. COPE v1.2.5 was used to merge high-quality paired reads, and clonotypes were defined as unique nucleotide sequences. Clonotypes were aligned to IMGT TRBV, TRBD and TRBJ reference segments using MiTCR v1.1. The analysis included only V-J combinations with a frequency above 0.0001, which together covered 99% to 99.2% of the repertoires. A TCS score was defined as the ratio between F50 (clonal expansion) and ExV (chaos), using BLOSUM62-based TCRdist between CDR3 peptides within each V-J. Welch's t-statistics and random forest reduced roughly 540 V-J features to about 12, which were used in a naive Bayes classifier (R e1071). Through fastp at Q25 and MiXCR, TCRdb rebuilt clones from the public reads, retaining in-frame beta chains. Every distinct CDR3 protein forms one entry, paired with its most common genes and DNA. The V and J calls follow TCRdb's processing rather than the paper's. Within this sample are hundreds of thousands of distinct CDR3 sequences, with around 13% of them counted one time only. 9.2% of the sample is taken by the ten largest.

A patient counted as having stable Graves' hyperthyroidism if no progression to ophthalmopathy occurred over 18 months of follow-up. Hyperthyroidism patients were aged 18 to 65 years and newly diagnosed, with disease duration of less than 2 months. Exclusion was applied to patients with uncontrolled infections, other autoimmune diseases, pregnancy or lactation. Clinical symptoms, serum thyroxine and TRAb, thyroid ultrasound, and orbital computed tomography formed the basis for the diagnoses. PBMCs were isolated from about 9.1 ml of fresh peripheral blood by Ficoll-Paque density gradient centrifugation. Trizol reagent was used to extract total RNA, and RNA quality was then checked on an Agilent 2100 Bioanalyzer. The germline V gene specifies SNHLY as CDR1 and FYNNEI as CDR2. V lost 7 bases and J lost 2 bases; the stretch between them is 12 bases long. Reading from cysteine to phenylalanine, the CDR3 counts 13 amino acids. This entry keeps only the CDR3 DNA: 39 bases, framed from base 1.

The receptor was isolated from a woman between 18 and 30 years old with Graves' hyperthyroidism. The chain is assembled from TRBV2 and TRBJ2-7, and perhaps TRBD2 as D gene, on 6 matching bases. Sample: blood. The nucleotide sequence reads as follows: TGTGCCAGCACTTCTCGCGGGACCTACGAGCAGTACTTC. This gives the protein CASTSRGTYEQYF.